Listed below are T cell receptor beta chains from one sample, sequenced in a study of blood T cells in healthy people across ages. One entry per CDR3 protein results from TCRdb running MiXCR on the 5' RACE reads. The sample has 1.5 million to 2 million distinct CDR3 sequences, 40% to 55% seen once. The material sequenced was blood. These receptors were obtained from a woman in her thirties or forties in good health. Both conserved end residues are part of each CDR3. A D gene is named only where the DNA matches it firmly. Size is stated for part of the rows, as once, few or many counts, or as a class when the clone is expanded.

>NA|TRBJ2-1|TRBV20-1|NA
CSRGSHNEQFF
TGCAGCAGGGGATCCCACAATGAGCAGTTCTTC
>NA|TRBJ2-1|TRBV6-2/TRBV6-3|NA
CASRTPPDSYNEQFF
TGTGCCAGCCGGACTCCCCCCGACTCCTACAATGAGCAGTTCTTC
>TRBD1|TRBJ1-2|TRBV4-3|once
CASSQEGRQGRYGYTF
TGCGCCAGCAGCCAAGAAGGGAGACAGGGGCGCTATGGCTACACCTTC
>TRBD1|TRBJ2-1|TRBV6-6|few
CASSYRFTGDIHNEQFF
TGTGCCAGCAGTTACAGGTTCACAGGGGACATCCACAATGAGCAGTTCTTC
>NA|TRBJ2-3|TRBV6-1|NA
CASSPSLGTSTDTQYF
TGTGCCAGCAGCCCCTCCCTAGGGACTAGCACAGATACGCAGTATTTT
>NA|TRBJ2-3|TRBV20-1|once
CSARLSGTKHSTGTQYF
TGCAGTGCTAGACTCTCCGGGACAAAACACAGCACAGGTACGCAGTATTTT
>NA|TRBJ2-5|TRBV20-1|NA
CSATRGGSHGVTQYF
TGCAGTGCCACGCGAGGGGGGTCCCACGGGGTGACCCAGTACTTC
>NA|TRBJ1-4|TRBV18|NA
CASSPSRPKLFF
TGTGCCAGCTCACCATCTCGACCGAAACTGTTTTTT
>NA|TRBJ1-2|TRBV20-1|NA
CSAGGVQYGHTF
TGCAGTGCTGGGGGAGTCCAATATGGCCACACCTTC
>NA|TRBJ2-1|TRBV6-5|few
CASSYSFTTSRNEQFF
TGTGCCAGCAGTTACTCGTTCACCACGTCGAGGAATGAGCAGTTCTTC
>TRBD1|TRBJ2-5|TRBV28|NA
CASSFHRSGGAETQYF
TGTGCCAGCAGTTTCCACCGATCAGGGGGCGCTGAGACCCAGTACTTC
>NA|TRBJ2-7|TRBV7-2|NA
CASSYRTSGNHEQYF
TGTGCCAGCAGCTACCGGACCTCGGGGAACCACGAGCAGTACTTC
>TRBD2|TRBJ2-4|TRBV4-3|NA
CASSQGLLAGGRNIQYF
TGCGCCAGCAGCCAAGGATTACTAGCGGGGGGGCGGAACATTCAGTACTTC
>NA|TRBJ2-7|TRBV12-3/TRBV12-4|NA
CASSIVGADEQYF
TGTGCCAGCAGTATAGTGGGGGCCGACGAGCAGTACTTC
>TRBD2|TRBJ2-5|TRBV5-1|NA
CATRTSGGGQETQYF
TGCGCCACCAGGACTAGCGGGGGAGGCCAAGAGACCCAGTACTTC
>NA|TRBJ2-1|TRBV7-2|NA
CASSLTGGNYNEQFF
TGTGCCAGCAGCCTGACAGGTGGCAACTACAATGAGCAGTTCTTC
>NA|TRBJ2-5|TRBV9|NA
CASSTRGGSQETQYF
TGTGCCAGCAGCACCAGGGGCGGTAGCCAAGAGACCCAGTACTTC
>TRBD2|TRBJ2-7|TRBV20-1|NA
CSAVAGGMSYEQYF
TGCAGTGCCGTAGCGGGGGGCATGAGCTACGAGCAGTACTTC
>NA|TRBJ2-5|TRBV15|NA
CATSSGVMKTRYF
TGTGCCACCAGCAGTGGGGTCATGAAGACCCGGTACTTC
>NA|TRBJ2-1|TRBV4-1|few
CASSQVGMGEQFF
TGCGCCAGCAGCCAAGTGGGGATGGGTGAGCAGTTCTTC
>TRBD2|TRBJ2-5|TRBV7-9|NA
CASSFGGRVETQYF
TGTGCCAGCAGCTTTGGCGGGAGGGTGGAGACCCAGTACTTC
>TRBD2|TRBJ2-7|TRBV9|NA
CASSAQAGERYF
TGTGCCAGCAGCGCCCAGGCGGGGGAGCGGTACTTC
>NA|TRBJ1-5|TRBV28|NA
CASSASLGGGNSNQPQHF
TGTGCCAGCAGTGCCTCTTTGGGGGGAGGGAATAGCAATCAGCCCCAGCATTTT
>TRBD2|TRBJ2-7|TRBV20-1|NA
CSASGRTSSYEQYF
TGCAGTGCATCCGGTCGGACTAGTTCCTACGAGCAGTACTTC
>NA|TRBJ2-6|TRBV28|NA
CASSTPPDSTKDSGANVLTF
TGTGCCAGCAGTACTCCGCCGGACAGTACGAAAGACTCTGGGGCCAACGTCCTGACTTTC
>NA|TRBJ1-2|TRBV28|NA
CASRPYGGGVYGYTF
TGTGCCAGCAGACCATATGGGGGGGGAGTCTATGGCTACACCTTC
>NA|TRBJ1-1|TRBV7-2|NA
CASSYNPNGDTEAFF
TGTGCCAGCAGCTATAATCCTAACGGGGACACTGAAGCTTTCTTT
>NA|TRBJ1-2|TRBV15|NA
CATSFRGAGYGYTF
TGTGCCACCAGCTTCCGGGGGGCCGGCTATGGCTACACCTTC
>NA|TRBJ1-2|TRBV20-1|NA
CSARGTQGLSYGYTF
TGCAGTGCTAGAGGGACCCAAGGGCTGAGCTATGGCTACACCTTC
>TRBD2|TRBJ2-1|TRBV7-2|few
CASSPMGTRGYNEQFF
TGTGCCAGCAGCCCTATGGGGACTAGGGGCTACAATGAGCAGTTCTTC
>NA|TRBJ1-5|TRBV6-6|NA
CASSFPGGYSNQPQHF
TGTGCCAGCAGTTTCCCCGGGGGATATAGCAATCAGCCCCAGCATTTT
>NA|TRBJ2-7|TRBV20-1|NA
CSAEDSYSYEQYF
TGCAGTGCTGAGGACAGCTACTCCTACGAGCAGTACTTC
>TRBD2|TRBJ2-1|TRBV29-1|many
CSVVEGRGSEQFF
TGCAGCGTTGTAGAGGGCCGCGGGAGTGAGCAGTTCTTC
>NA|TRBJ2-1|TRBV5-1|few
CASSLVGPTYNEQFF
TGCGCCAGCAGCTTGGTGGGGCCCACCTACAATGAGCAGTTCTTC
>NA|TRBJ2-7|TRBV7-4|few
CASSSETSFSYEQYF
TGTGCCAGCAGCTCCGAGACATCATTCTCCTACGAGCAGTACTTC
>NA|TRBJ1-4|TRBV15|once
CATSRVAVRTATNEKLFF
TGTGCCACCAGCAGAGTGGCGGTACGAACGGCAACTAATGAAAAACTGTTTTTT
>TRBD1|TRBJ2-5|TRBV14|NA
CASSHGTGPTKETQYF
TGTGCCAGCAGCCACGGGACAGGGCCTACTAAAGAGACCCAGTACTTC
>NA|TRBJ2-3|TRBV7-2|once
CASNTRSYTDTQYF
TGTGCCAGCAACACAAGGAGCTACACAGATACGCAGTATTTT
>TRBD1|TRBJ2-7|TRBV20-1|NA
CSARELLQTGSPYEQYF
TGCAGTGCTAGAGAGCTGCTTCAGACAGGGAGCCCCTACGAGCAGTACTTC
>TRBD2|TRBJ2-7|TRBV9|few
CASSVGLAGGDNEQYF
TGTGCCAGCAGCGTAGGTTTGGCGGGGGGGGACAATGAGCAGTACTTC